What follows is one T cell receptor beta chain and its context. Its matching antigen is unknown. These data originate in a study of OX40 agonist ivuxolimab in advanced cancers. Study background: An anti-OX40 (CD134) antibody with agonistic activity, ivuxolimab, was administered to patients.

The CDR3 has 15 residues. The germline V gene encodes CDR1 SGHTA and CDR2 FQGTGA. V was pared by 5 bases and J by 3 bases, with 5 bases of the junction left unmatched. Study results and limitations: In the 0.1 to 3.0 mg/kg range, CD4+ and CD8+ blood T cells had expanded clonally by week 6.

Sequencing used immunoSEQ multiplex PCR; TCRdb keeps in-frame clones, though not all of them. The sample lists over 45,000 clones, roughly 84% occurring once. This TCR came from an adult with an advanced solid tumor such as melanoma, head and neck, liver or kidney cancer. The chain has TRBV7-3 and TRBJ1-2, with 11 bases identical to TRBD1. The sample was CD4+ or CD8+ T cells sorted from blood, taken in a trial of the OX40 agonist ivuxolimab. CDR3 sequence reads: CASSPGQGAHYGYTF. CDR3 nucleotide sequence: TGTGCCAGCAGCCCTGGACAGGGGGCCCACTATGGCTACACCTTC.